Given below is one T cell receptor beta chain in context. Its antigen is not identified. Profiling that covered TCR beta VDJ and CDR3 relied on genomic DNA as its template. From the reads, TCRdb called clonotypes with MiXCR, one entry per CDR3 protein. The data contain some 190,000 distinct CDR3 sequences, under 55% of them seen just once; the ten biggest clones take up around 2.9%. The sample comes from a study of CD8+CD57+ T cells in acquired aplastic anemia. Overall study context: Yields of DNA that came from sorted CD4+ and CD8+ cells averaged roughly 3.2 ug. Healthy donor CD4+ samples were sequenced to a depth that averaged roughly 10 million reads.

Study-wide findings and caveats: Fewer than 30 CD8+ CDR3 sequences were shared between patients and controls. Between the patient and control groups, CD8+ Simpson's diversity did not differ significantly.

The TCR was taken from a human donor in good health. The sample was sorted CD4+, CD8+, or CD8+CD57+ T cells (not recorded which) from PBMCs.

The chain's CDR3 is CATSSSRSGQGYEQFF. CDR3 nucleotides: TGTGCCACCAGCAGCTCCAGGTCGGGACAGGGGTATGAGCAGTTCTTC. This chain links TRBV15 with TRBJ2-1, with TRBD1 matching 10 bases. The germline V gene has CDR1 LNHNV and CDR2 YYDKDF (reference sequence). The CDR3 is 16 amino acids. The trim removed 3 bases at V and 8 bases at J, leaving 10 bases unmatched.